This TCR beta chain was obtained from a study of cytomegalovirus exposure and HLA in healthy donors. PCR involved 60 Vbeta and 13 Jbeta primers. The method was immunoSEQ multiplex PCR; TCRdb's version includes in-frame clones alone and lacks a portion of them. The data show about 170,000 clones, roughly 80% seen once. To note about this clone: Its antigen remains unidentified.

Points from the study as a whole: Some V segments, TRBV6-2 and TRBV6-3 among them, were indistinguishable and were therefore excluded. Later analysis identified a missense DCLRE1C variant that was linked to TCR beta V- and J-gene trimming. Only CMV serostatus was available as immune exposure information.

The ends were cut back, 5 bases at V and 8 bases at J, with 17 bases in the middle. In germline, CDR1 is LNHNV, CDR2 YYDKDF (reference sequence). CDR3 length: 14 amino acids. Material: PBMCs. The rearrangement links TRBV15 to TRBJ2-3; D gene unclear. This receptor was obtained from a woman in her forties or fifties in good health and CMV-seropositive. This chain's CDR3 is CATSGKTVTGTQYF. CDR3 coding DNA: TGTGCCACCAGCGGAAAGACCGTCACGGGTACGCAGTATTTT.